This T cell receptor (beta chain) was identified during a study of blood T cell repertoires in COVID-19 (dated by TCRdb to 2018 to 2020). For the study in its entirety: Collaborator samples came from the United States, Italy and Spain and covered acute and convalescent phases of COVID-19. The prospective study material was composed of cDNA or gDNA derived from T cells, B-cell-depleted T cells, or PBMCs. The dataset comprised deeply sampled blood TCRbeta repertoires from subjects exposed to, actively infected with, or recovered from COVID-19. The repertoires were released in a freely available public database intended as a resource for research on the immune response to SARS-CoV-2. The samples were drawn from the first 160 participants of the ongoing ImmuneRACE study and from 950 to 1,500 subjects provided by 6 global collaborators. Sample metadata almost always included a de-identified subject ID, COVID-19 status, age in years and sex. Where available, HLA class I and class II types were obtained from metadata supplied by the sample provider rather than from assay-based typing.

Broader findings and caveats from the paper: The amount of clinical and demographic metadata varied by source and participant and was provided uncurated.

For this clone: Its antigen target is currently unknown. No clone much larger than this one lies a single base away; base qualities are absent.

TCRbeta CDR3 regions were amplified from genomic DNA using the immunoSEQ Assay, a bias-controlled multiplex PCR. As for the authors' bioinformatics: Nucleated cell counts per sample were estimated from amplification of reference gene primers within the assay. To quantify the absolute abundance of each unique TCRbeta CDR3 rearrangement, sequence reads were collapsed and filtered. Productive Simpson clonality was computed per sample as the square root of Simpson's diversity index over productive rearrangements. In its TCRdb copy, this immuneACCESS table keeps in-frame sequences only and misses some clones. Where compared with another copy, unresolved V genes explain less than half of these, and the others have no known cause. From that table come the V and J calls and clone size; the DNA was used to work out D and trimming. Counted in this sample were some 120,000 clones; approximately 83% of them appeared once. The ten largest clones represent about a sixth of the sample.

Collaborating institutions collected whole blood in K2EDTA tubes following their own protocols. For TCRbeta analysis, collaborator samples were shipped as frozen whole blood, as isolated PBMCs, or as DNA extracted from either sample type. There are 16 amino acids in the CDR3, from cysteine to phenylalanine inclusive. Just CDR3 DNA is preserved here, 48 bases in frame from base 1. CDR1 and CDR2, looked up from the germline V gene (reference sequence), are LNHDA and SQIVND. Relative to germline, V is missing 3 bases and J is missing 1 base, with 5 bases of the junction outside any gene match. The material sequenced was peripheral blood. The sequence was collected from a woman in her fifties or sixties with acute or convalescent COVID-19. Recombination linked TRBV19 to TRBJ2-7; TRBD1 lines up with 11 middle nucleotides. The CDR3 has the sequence CASSMGRDRGSYEQYF. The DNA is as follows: TGTGCCAGTAGTATGGGACGGGACAGGGGGTCCTACGAGCAGTACTTC. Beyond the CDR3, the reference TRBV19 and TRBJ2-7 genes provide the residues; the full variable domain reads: DGGITQSPKYLFRKEGQNVTLSCEQNLNHDAMYWYRQDPGQGLRLIYYSQIVNDFQKGDIAEGYSVSREKKESFPLTVTSAQKNPTAFYLCASSMGRDRGSYEQYFGPGTRLTVT.